This T cell receptor beta chain was obtained from a study of CXCR3-negative and CXCR3-positive naive CD8 T cells. On the study more broadly: The TRB read total, some 140 million, broke down to about 1.5 +/- 0.3 million reads per library.

The study's findings and limits: Naive subsets were similarly diverse, while memory CD8+ repertoires were much less diverse. TRBV-TRBJ usage was similar across naive CXCR3 subsets but distinct in memory cells. TRB CDR3s were more hydrophobic in CXCR3-positive than in CXCR3-negative naive cells.

Naive cells were sorted as CD45RO-, CCR7+, CD27+ and CD95-. All TRB cDNA libraries came from 5' RACE performed with UMI labels. Each CDR3 protein gets one entry in TCRdb, which reprocessed the 5' RACE reads and gives no DNA. This listing includes about 150,000 distinct CDR3 sequences. Germline assignment: CDR1 LGHDT and CDR2 YNNKEL (reference sequence). The CDR3 totals 16 residues. For this clonotype: Its antigen is still unknown.

The chain links TRBV3-1 to TRBJ2-3; TCRdb reports TRBD2, a call that lacks DNA to check it against. The clonotype comes from a human donor in good health. Some clones in this sample may be carry-over from other donors' samples. The sequencing sample was made of naive CXCR3+ CD8+ T cells from blood. Subset specified: CD45RO-CCR7+CD27+CD95- naive CD8+ T cells expressing CXCR3 (TNR3+). This CDR3 reads CASSQDLGGTFNTQYF.